A single sample is the source of the 9 T cell receptor beta chains below, sequenced in a study of blood T cell repertoires in COVID-19 (dated by TCRdb to the early 2020s). To prepare the library, the immunoSEQ multiplex PCR assay was applied. TCRdb obtained this table from immuneACCESS and retained in-frame rearrangements with V and J assigned. These tables miss some clones; where compared with another copy, unresolved V genes account for less than half of the shortfall, and the remainder is unexplained. This sample comprises roughly 400,000 clones, roughly 84% of them detected only once. Of the sample, 1.4% to 1.5% falls within the top ten clones. Input material: PBMCs or T cells enriched from blood (not recorded which). The origin of the receptors is a woman in her late teens or twenties who had been exposed to COVID-19.

This clone was recorded a few times. The chain couples TRBV28 to TRBJ1-6; unclear D gene. Per germline, CDR1 MDHEN and CDR2 SYDVKM. The CDR3 totals 14 residues. V was cut by 0 bases and J by 4 bases, with 4 bases left in between. DNA for the CDR3: TGTGCCAGCAGTTTATGGGAGTATAATTCACCCCTCCACTTT. Translating gives CASSLWEYNSPLHF. The whole variable domain, filled in from reference TRBV28 and TRBJ1-6, reads DVKVTQSSRYLVKRTGEKVFLECVQDMDHENMFWYRQDPGLGLRLIYFSYDVKMKEKGDIPEGYSVSREKKERFSLILESASTNQTSMYLCASSLWEYNSPLHFGNGTRLTVT.

This clone was recorded a few times. The V gene is TRBV29-1, the J gene TRBJ1-1; D not resolved. Germline V CDR1 and CDR2: SQVTM, ANQGSEA. Trimming took off 1 base at V and 6 bases at J, with 6 bases between the two ends. The length of the CDR3 is 11 residues. The CDR3 region is CSVEAPAEAFF. For the CDR3, the DNA is TGCAGCGTTGAAGCTCCAGCTGAAGCTTTCTTT.

The V call is TRBV7-2, the J call TRBJ1-1; 7 nucleotides match TRBD1. The V gene's germline CDR1 is SGHTA and CDR2 FQGNSA. The CDR3 totals 15 residues. The V and J ends lost 5 bases and 0 bases, in that order; junction bases with no gene match: 6. CDR3 protein: CASSLPTGMNTEAFF. The CDR3, as DNA: TGTGCCAGCAGCCTACCGACAGGGATGAACACTGAAGCTTTCTTT.

Of note for this clone: Other nucleotide sequences in the sample specify the same CDR3. The chain recombines TRBV18 with TRBJ1-1; the D gene is possibly TRBD1 (6 bases). The germline CDR1 and CDR2 sequences are KGHSH and LQKENI. V dropped 6 bases and J dropped 6 bases, with 11 bases sitting between them. The length of the CDR3 is 12 residues. CDR3 protein: CASSLQGAEAFF. The CDR3 bases are TGTGCCAGCTCTTTACAGGGTGCTGAAGCTTTCTTT.

The chain joins TRBV18 to TRBJ2-7, with 10 bases lining up with TRBD2. J gave up 3 bases and V 6 bases, and 5 bases lay outside the gene matches. This CDR3 spans 14 amino acids. In germline, CDR1 is KGHSH, CDR2 LQKENI. The CDR3 here is CASSHLAGVYEQYF. The CDR3 DNA is TGTGCCAGCTCCCACCTAGCGGGAGTCTACGAGCAGTACTTC.

The CDR3 region has the DNA TGTGCCAGCAGCGACAGGGCGAACCCCACTGAAGCTTTCTTT. Translation: CASSDRANPTEAFF. This chain uses TRBV14 with TRBJ1-1; 7 bases align to TRBD1. The length of the CDR3 is 14 residues. Germline V lookup: CDR1 SGHDN, CDR2 FVKESK. Trimming cost V 5 bases and J 4 bases; bases outside gene matches: 7.

This clone was counted only a few times. The chain recombines TRBV28 with TRBJ2-7, with 10 bases lining up with TRBD1. V dropped 4 bases and J dropped 3; count of bases not matched to a gene: 0. Germline CDR1 and CDR2: MDHEN and SYDVKM. This CDR3 has 13 residues. Here the CDR3 DNA reads TGTGCCAGCAGTTGGACAGGGGGCTACGAGCAGTACTTC. As protein: CASSWTGGYEQYF.

The rearrangement links TRBV7-2 to TRBJ1-2; D perhaps matches TRBD1 (5 bases). The length of the CDR3 is 14 residues. V was trimmed by 4 bases and J by 4 bases, leaving 13 bases between them. Germline CDR1 and CDR2: SGHTA and FQGNSA. For the CDR3, the DNA is TGTGCCAGCAGCTCGGAAGGGGCGGTCTATGGCTACACCTTC. Translation gives CASSSEGAVYGYTF.

This clone was detected only once. The rearrangement uses TRBV11-2 and TRBJ1-1; the D is unclear. Trimming stripped 1 base from V and 10 bases from J, with 16 bases between. Per germline, CDR1 SGHAT and CDR2 FQNNGV. The CDR3 contains 14 residues. CDR3 sequence: CASSLGGQDRGAFF. The CDR3 DNA reads as TGTGCCAGCAGCTTAGGAGGGCAGGATCGGGGAGCTTTCTTT.